These T cell receptor beta chains were read from a single sample in a study of cytomegalovirus exposure and HLA in healthy donors. Some clones are missing from TCRdb's copy, which holds only in-frame ones; the method was immunoSEQ multiplex PCR. The sample carries under 150,000 clones, around 80% recorded once. The sample comprised PBMCs. All receptors derive from a woman aged 45-60 years in good health and CMV-seronegative. Both conserved end residues are part of each CDR3. The order of the fields is clone size, J gene, D gene, V gene, CDR3 protein, CDR3 DNA. The D gene is left open where the match is weak. For some rows the clone size is stated as once, few or many, or as a class when expanded; others skip it.

abundance: NA; j_gene: TRBJ2-7; d_gene: NA; v_gene: TRBV28; CDR3aa: CASTSSGFEQYF; CDR3nt: TGTGCCAGCACCAGTTCAGGGTTCGAGCAGTACTTC
abundance: NA; j_gene: TRBJ1-1; d_gene: NA; v_gene: TRBV30; CDR3aa: CAWSGAGVTEAFF; CDR3nt: TGTGCCTGGAGCGGGGCAGGGGTCACTGAAGCTTTCTTT
abundance: NA; j_gene: TRBJ2-5; d_gene: NA; v_gene: TRBV6-5; CDR3aa: CASSYSVGQETQYF; CDR3nt: TGTGCCAGCAGTTACTCAGTCGGGCAAGAGACCCAGTACTTC
abundance: NA; j_gene: TRBJ1-5; d_gene: NA; v_gene: TRBV5-1; CDR3aa: CASSLGGGDQPQNF; CDR3nt: TGCGCCAGCAGCTTGGGAGGGGGGGATCAGCCCCAGAATTTT
abundance: NA; j_gene: TRBJ2-7; d_gene: NA; v_gene: TRBV7-9; CDR3aa: CASSLARGGGAYEQYF; CDR3nt: TGTGCCAGCAGCTTAGCGCGGGGCGGAGGGGCCTACGAGCAGTACTTC
abundance: NA; j_gene: TRBJ1-3; d_gene: NA; v_gene: TRBV21-1; CDR3aa: CASSTEFSGGNTIYF; CDR3nt: TGTGCCAGCAGCACTGAGTTCTCGGGAGGAAACACCATATATTTT
abundance: NA; j_gene: TRBJ2-1; d_gene: NA; v_gene: TRBV7-9; CDR3aa: CASSLVTRGPGDEQFF; CDR3nt: TGTGCCAGCAGCTTAGTTACGCGAGGGCCCGGGGATGAGCAGTTCTTC
abundance: once; j_gene: TRBJ2-1; d_gene: NA; v_gene: TRBV20-1; CDR3aa: CSARGGVEQFF; CDR3nt: TGCAGTGCTAGAGGGGGGGTTGAGCAGTTCTTC
abundance: few; j_gene: TRBJ1-1; d_gene: NA; v_gene: TRBV7-2; CDR3aa: CASSQGRGITEAFF; CDR3nt: TGTGCCAGCAGCCAAGGGCGGGGGATCACTGAAGCTTTCTTT
abundance: NA; j_gene: TRBJ1-3; d_gene: NA; v_gene: TRBV5-6; CDR3aa: CASSSRVSGNTIYF; CDR3nt: TGTGCCAGCAGCTCGAGGGTATCTGGAAACACCATATATTTT
abundance: NA; j_gene: TRBJ1-1; d_gene: NA; v_gene: TRBV6-5; CDR3aa: CASSRTRDTEAFF; CDR3nt: TGTGCCAGCAGCCGCACGCGGGACACTGAAGCTTTCTTT
abundance: NA; j_gene: TRBJ2-7; d_gene: TRBD2; v_gene: TRBV5-1; CDR3aa: CASSFSSGASYEQYF; CDR3nt: TGCGCCAGCAGCTTTTCTAGCGGGGCCTCCTACGAGCAGTACTTC
abundance: NA; j_gene: TRBJ2-3; d_gene: TRBD1; v_gene: TRBV5-8; CDR3aa: CASSHQGAHTQYF; CDR3nt: TGTGCCAGCAGTCACCAGGGGGCTCATACGCAGTATTTT
abundance: NA; j_gene: TRBJ1-3; d_gene: TRBD1; v_gene: TRBV19; CDR3aa: CASSIAGPTGGEYTIYF; CDR3nt: TGTGCCAGTAGTATAGCGGGCCCGACAGGGGGCGAATACACCATATATTTT
abundance: NA; j_gene: TRBJ2-2; d_gene: TRBD1; v_gene: TRBV6-4; CDR3aa: CASSRQGANTGELFF; CDR3nt: TGTGCCAGCAGTCGACAGGGCGCGAACACCGGGGAGCTGTTTTTT
abundance: once; j_gene: TRBJ1-1; d_gene: TRBD1; v_gene: TRBV28; CDR3aa: CASSLRTGGNTEAFF; CDR3nt: TGTGCCAGCAGTCTCCGGACAGGGGGGAACACTGAAGCTTTCTTT
abundance: NA; j_gene: TRBJ1-1; d_gene: NA; v_gene: TRBV7-3; CDR3aa: CASSITGGTEAFF; CDR3nt: TGTGCCAGCAGCATCACCGGGGGCACTGAAGCTTTCTTT
abundance: NA; j_gene: TRBJ2-1; d_gene: TRBD1; v_gene: TRBV7-9; CDR3aa: CASSRDSPYNEQFF; CDR3nt: TGTGCCAGCAGCCGGGACAGCCCCTACAATGAGCAGTTCTTC
abundance: once; j_gene: TRBJ1-5; d_gene: TRBD1; v_gene: TRBV10-3; CDR3aa: CAISDGQGVRQPQHF; CDR3nt: TGTGCCATCAGTGATGGACAGGGTGTCCGACAGCCCCAGCATTTT
abundance: NA; j_gene: TRBJ2-3; d_gene: TRBD2; v_gene: TRBV7-2; CDR3aa: CASSPLAVTSTDTQYF; CDR3nt: TGTGCCAGCAGCCCCCTAGCGGTTACTAGCACAGATACGCAGTATTTT
abundance: NA; j_gene: TRBJ2-1; d_gene: NA; v_gene: TRBV4-3; CDR3aa: CASSQVDTIYNEQFF; CDR3nt: TGCGCCAGCAGCCAAGTAGATACGATCTACAATGAGCAGTTCTTC
abundance: NA; j_gene: TRBJ2-5; d_gene: TRBD2; v_gene: TRBV4-2; CDR3aa: CASSQETTSGKETQYF; CDR3nt: TGTGCCAGCAGCCAAGAAACTACTAGCGGGAAAGAGACCCAGTACTTC
abundance: NA; j_gene: TRBJ1-1; d_gene: NA; v_gene: TRBV4-2; CDR3aa: CASSQDLRRLNTEAFF; CDR3nt: TGTGCCAGCAGCCAAGATCTGAGGCGGTTGAACACTGAAGCTTTCTTT
abundance: NA; j_gene: TRBJ1-1; d_gene: NA; v_gene: TRBV7-9; CDR3aa: CASSLGGSNTEAFF; CDR3nt: TGTGCCAGCAGCTTAGGAGGGTCGAACACTGAAGCTTTCTTT
abundance: few; j_gene: TRBJ2-2; d_gene: TRBD1; v_gene: TRBV11-3; CDR3aa: CASSLDQGGHTGELFF; CDR3nt: TGTGCCAGCAGCTTAGATCAAGGGGGCCACACCGGGGAGCTGTTTTTT
abundance: NA; j_gene: TRBJ1-1; d_gene: NA; v_gene: TRBV6-5; CDR3aa: CASSRLSRGGTEAFF; CDR3nt: TGTGCCAGCAGTCGCTTAAGTCGGGGTGGTACTGAAGCTTTCTTT
abundance: NA; j_gene: TRBJ2-1; d_gene: TRBD2; v_gene: TRBV6-6; CDR3aa: CASSYSTSAPEQFF; CDR3nt: TGTGCCAGCAGTTACTCGACTAGCGCGCCTGAGCAGTTCTTC
abundance: once; j_gene: TRBJ2-1; d_gene: TRBD2; v_gene: TRBV5-6; CDR3aa: CASSVPGEGLDEQFF; CDR3nt: TGTGCCAGCAGCGTGCCGGGGGAGGGCCTTGATGAGCAGTTCTTC
abundance: few; j_gene: TRBJ2-7; d_gene: NA; v_gene: TRBV2; CDR3aa: CASSLDFREQYF; CDR3nt: TGTGCCAGCAGTCTAGACTTTCGCGAGCAGTACTTC
abundance: NA; j_gene: TRBJ1-3; d_gene: NA; v_gene: TRBV4-3; CDR3aa: CASSQARAGALSGNTIYF; CDR3nt: TGCGCCAGCAGCCAAGCCCGGGCAGGGGCGCTCTCTGGAAACACCATATATTTT
abundance: NA; j_gene: TRBJ1-1; d_gene: TRBD1; v_gene: TRBV30; CDR3aa: CAWSAYRGVNTEAFF; CDR3nt: TGTGCCTGGAGTGCCTACAGGGGGGTCAACACTGAAGCTTTCTTT
abundance: NA; j_gene: TRBJ2-7; d_gene: TRBD1; v_gene: TRBV6-1; CDR3aa: CASSSPGTGFYEQYF; CDR3nt: TGTGCCAGCAGTTCACCCGGGACAGGGTTCTACGAGCAGTACTTC
abundance: NA; j_gene: TRBJ2-3; d_gene: NA; v_gene: TRBV29-1; CDR3aa: CSASRGRGDTQYF; CDR3nt: TGCAGCGCTTCTAGGGGGAGGGGAGATACGCAGTATTTT
abundance: NA; j_gene: TRBJ1-4; d_gene: NA; v_gene: TRBV25-1; CDR3aa: CASKGLGGIEKLFF; CDR3nt: TGTGCCAGCAAGGGACTCGGGGGGATTGAAAAACTGTTTTTT
abundance: NA; j_gene: TRBJ2-3; d_gene: TRBD1; v_gene: TRBV5-4; CDR3aa: CASSFGTGGKDTQYF; CDR3nt: TGTGCCAGCAGCTTTGGGACAGGGGGGAAAGATACGCAGTATTTT
abundance: NA; j_gene: TRBJ2-3; d_gene: NA; v_gene: TRBV27; CDR3aa: CATCVHPEIDTQYF; CDR3nt: TGTGCCACCTGTGTACATCCTGAAATAGATACGCAGTATTTT
abundance: few; j_gene: TRBJ1-6; d_gene: NA; v_gene: TRBV2; CDR3aa: CASSERRLGSPLHF; CDR3nt: TGTGCCAGCAGTGAACGGCGCCTAGGTTCACCCCTCCACTTT
abundance: NA; j_gene: TRBJ2-7; d_gene: TRBD1; v_gene: TRBV5-8; CDR3aa: CASSLTTGGTYEQYF; CDR3nt: TGTGCCAGCAGCTTAACGACAGGGGGGACCTACGAGCAGTACTTC
abundance: NA; j_gene: TRBJ1-3; d_gene: NA; v_gene: TRBV9; CDR3aa: CASSVTDSSGNTIYF; CDR3nt: TGTGCCAGCAGCGTAACTGATTCCTCTGGAAACACCATATATTTT
abundance: NA; j_gene: TRBJ1-2; d_gene: NA; v_gene: TRBV5-1; CDR3aa: CASSLEAGWGYTF; CDR3nt: TGCGCCAGCAGCTTGGAGGCCGGGTGGGGCTACACCTTC
abundance: NA; j_gene: TRBJ2-7; d_gene: TRBD1; v_gene: TRBV5-1; CDR3aa: CASSLQGTYEQYF; CDR3nt: TGCGCCAGCAGCTTACAGGGGACCTACGAGCAGTACTTC
abundance: NA; j_gene: TRBJ2-5; d_gene: TRBD2; v_gene: TRBV6-5; CDR3aa: CASSLLAGVSETQYF; CDR3nt: TGTGCCAGCAGTTTACTAGCGGGAGTGTCGGAGACCCAGTACTTC
abundance: NA; j_gene: TRBJ1-1; d_gene: NA; v_gene: TRBV10-3; CDR3aa: CAIRDSVMNTEAFF; CDR3nt: TGTGCCATCAGGGACAGCGTGATGAACACTGAAGCTTTCTTT
abundance: NA; j_gene: TRBJ1-5; d_gene: NA; v_gene: TRBV7-8; CDR3aa: CASSPVGGPNQPQHF; CDR3nt: TGTGCCAGCAGCCCCGTGGGGGGGCCCAATCAGCCCCAGCATTTT
abundance: NA; j_gene: TRBJ2-2; d_gene: NA; v_gene: TRBV5-1; CDR3aa: CASSSGLSTGELFF; CDR3nt: TGCGCCAGCAGCTCGGGACTGTCCACCGGGGAGCTGTTTTTT
abundance: NA; j_gene: TRBJ2-1; d_gene: TRBD1; v_gene: TRBV25-1; CDR3aa: CASARWGQGGSNEQFF; CDR3nt: TGTGCCAGTGCCAGGTGGGGACAGGGAGGGAGCAATGAGCAGTTCTTC
abundance: NA; j_gene: TRBJ1-4; d_gene: TRBD1; v_gene: TRBV5-4; CDR3aa: CASSLGAGTANEKLFF; CDR3nt: TGTGCCAGCAGCTTGGGGGCCGGGACAGCAAATGAAAAACTGTTTTTT
abundance: NA; j_gene: TRBJ1-6; d_gene: NA; v_gene: TRBV27; CDR3aa: CAAKARGPYGSPLHF; CDR3nt: TGTGCGGCAAAGGCGCGGGGCCCCTATGGATCACCCCTCCACTTT
abundance: NA; j_gene: TRBJ1-1; d_gene: NA; v_gene: TRBV29-1; CDR3aa: CSVEGPLNTEAFF; CDR3nt: TGCAGCGTTGAGGGCCCACTGAACACTGAAGCTTTCTTT
abundance: NA; j_gene: TRBJ1-2; d_gene: NA; v_gene: TRBV5-4; CDR3aa: CASSPGADGYGYTF; CDR3nt: TGTGCCAGCAGCCCAGGGGCGGATGGCTATGGCTACACCTTC
abundance: NA; j_gene: TRBJ2-7; d_gene: NA; v_gene: TRBV19; CDR3aa: CASSRNNYEQYF; CDR3nt: TGTGCCAGTAGTAGAAACAACTACGAGCAGTACTTC
abundance: NA; j_gene: TRBJ2-2; d_gene: TRBD2; v_gene: TRBV6-6; CDR3aa: CASSLLAGGPGGELFF; CDR3nt: TGTGCCAGCAGCCTACTAGCGGGAGGGCCCGGCGGGGAGCTGTTTTTT
abundance: NA; j_gene: TRBJ2-1; d_gene: TRBD2; v_gene: TRBV7-2; CDR3aa: CASSSVGLAGYNEQFF; CDR3nt: TGTGCCAGCAGCTCAGTGGGACTAGCGGGATACAATGAGCAGTTCTTC
abundance: NA; j_gene: TRBJ2-3; d_gene: NA; v_gene: TRBV7-2; CDR3aa: CASSLSREPFTDTQYF; CDR3nt: TGTGCCAGCAGCTTGTCCCGGGAGCCCTTCACAGATACGCAGTATTTT
abundance: NA; j_gene: TRBJ2-2; d_gene: NA; v_gene: TRBV6-5; CDR3aa: CASSPSRGTGELFF; CDR3nt: TGTGCCAGCAGTCCTAGTCGGGGGACCGGGGAGCTGTTTTTT
abundance: NA; j_gene: TRBJ2-1; d_gene: TRBD1; v_gene: TRBV6-5; CDR3aa: CASSLMSGGVSNEQFF; CDR3nt: TGTGCCAGCAGTTTGATGTCAGGGGGCGTGAGCAATGAGCAGTTCTTC